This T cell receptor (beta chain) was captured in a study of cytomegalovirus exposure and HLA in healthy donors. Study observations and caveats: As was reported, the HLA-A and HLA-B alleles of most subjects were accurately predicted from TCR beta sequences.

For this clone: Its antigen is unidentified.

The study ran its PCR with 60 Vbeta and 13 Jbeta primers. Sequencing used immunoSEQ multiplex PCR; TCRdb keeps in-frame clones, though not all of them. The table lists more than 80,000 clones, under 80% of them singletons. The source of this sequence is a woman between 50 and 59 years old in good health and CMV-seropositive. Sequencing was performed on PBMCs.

CDR3 bases: TGCAGCCTCCGACAGGGGACCCTCACAGATACGCAGTATTTT. Translation gives CSLRQGTLTDTQYF. The V call is TRBV29-1, the J call TRBJ2-3, with 8 bases identical to TRBD1. Germline V gives CDR1 SQVTM, CDR2 ANQGSEA. CDR3 length equals 14 residues. The J segment lost 2 bases and the V segment lost 8 bases, leaving 9 bases of the junction unmatched.